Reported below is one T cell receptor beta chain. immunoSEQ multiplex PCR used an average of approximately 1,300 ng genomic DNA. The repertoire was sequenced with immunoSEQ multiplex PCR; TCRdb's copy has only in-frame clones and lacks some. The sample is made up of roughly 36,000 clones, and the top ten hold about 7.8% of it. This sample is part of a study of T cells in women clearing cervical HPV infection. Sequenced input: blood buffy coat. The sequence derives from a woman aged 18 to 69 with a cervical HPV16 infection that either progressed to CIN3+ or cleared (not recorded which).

The CDR3 bases that were read are TGTGCCAGCAGCCTCGGTGCGAACTACGAG. Protein: CASSLGANYE. The whole CDR3 is CASSLGANYEQYF. The chain employs TRBV7-9 and TRBJ2-7, with D unclear. The read ends 3 residues early relative to the CDR3; the germline J gene fills the gap. V lost 5 bases and J 3 bases, leaving 11 bases between the germline ends. The germline V gene encodes CDR1 SEHNR and CDR2 FQNEAQ (reference sequence). There are 13 residues in the CDR3.